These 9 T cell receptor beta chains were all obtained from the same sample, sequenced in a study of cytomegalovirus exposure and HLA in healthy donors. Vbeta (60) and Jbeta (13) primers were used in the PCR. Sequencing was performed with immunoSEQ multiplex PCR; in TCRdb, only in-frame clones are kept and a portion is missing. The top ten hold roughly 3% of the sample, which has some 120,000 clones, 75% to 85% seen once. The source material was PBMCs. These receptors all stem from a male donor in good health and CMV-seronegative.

CDR3 residues: CASRLDRGHGYTF. Written as DNA, the CDR3 is TGTGCCAGCAGACTTGACAGGGGCCACGGCTACACCTTC. This rearrangement joins TRBV7-2 to TRBJ1-2; 8 bases fit TRBD1. This CDR3 is 13 amino acids long. The germline V gene encodes CDR1 SGHTA and CDR2 FQGNSA. V dropped 6 bases and J dropped 8; count of bases not matched to a gene: 8.

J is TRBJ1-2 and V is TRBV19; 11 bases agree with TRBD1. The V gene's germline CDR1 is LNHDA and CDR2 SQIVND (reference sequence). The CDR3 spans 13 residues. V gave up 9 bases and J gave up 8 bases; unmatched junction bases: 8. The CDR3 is CASKDRGRGGYTF. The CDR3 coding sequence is TGTGCCAGCAAGGACAGGGGGCGCGGGGGCTACACCTTC.

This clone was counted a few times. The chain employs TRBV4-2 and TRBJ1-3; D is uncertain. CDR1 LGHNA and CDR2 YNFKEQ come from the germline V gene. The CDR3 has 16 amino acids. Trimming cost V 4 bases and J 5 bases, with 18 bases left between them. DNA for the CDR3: TGTGCCAGCAGCCTACCTCGAGGGAGATACCGAAACACCATATATTTT. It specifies CASSLPRGRYRNTIYF.

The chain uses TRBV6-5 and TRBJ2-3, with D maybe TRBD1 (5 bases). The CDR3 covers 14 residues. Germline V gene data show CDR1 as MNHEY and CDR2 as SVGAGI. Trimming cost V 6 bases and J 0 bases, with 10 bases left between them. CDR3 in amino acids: CASSPTASTDTQYF. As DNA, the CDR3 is TGTGCCAGCAGCCCGACAGCTAGCACAGATACGCAGTATTTT.

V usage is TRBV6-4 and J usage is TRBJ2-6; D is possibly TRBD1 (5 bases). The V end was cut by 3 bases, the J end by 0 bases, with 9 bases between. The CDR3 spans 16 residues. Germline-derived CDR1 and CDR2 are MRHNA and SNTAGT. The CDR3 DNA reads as TGTGCCAGCAGTGAACAGGCCACCTCTGGGGCCAACGTCCTGACTTTC. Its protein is CASSEQATSGANVLTF.

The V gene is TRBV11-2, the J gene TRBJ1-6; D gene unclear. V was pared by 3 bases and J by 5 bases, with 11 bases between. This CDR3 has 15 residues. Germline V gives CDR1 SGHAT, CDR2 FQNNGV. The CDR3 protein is CASSFGSPNNSPLHF. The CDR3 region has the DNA TGTGCCAGCAGCTTCGGGTCACCGAATAATTCACCCCTCCACTTT.

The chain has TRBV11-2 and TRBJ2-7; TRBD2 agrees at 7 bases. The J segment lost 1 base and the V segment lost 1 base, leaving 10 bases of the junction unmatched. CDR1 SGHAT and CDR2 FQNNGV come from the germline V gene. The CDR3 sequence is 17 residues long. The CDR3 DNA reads TGTGCCAGCAGCTTAGGTGGGAGGGCAACCCCTTCCTACGAGCAGTACTTC. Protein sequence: CASSLGGRATPSYEQYF.

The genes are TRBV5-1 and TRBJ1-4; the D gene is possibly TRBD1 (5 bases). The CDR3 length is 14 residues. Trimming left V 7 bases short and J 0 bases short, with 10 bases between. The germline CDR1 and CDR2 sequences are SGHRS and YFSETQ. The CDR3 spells CASQGDSTNEKLFF. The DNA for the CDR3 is TGCGCCAGCCAAGGGGACTCAACTAATGAAAAACTGTTTTTT.

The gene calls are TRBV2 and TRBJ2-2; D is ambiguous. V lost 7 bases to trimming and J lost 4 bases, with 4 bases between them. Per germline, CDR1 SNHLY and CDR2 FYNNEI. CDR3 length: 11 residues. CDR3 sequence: CASIGTGELFF. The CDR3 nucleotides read TGTGCCAGCATCGGCACCGGGGAGCTGTTTTTT. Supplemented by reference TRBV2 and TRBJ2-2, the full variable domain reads EPEVTQTPSHQVTQMGQEVILRCVPISNHLYFYWYRQILGQKVEFLVSFYNNEISEKSEIFDDQFSVERPDGSNFTLKIRSTKLEDSAMYFCASIGTGELFFGEGSRLTVL.